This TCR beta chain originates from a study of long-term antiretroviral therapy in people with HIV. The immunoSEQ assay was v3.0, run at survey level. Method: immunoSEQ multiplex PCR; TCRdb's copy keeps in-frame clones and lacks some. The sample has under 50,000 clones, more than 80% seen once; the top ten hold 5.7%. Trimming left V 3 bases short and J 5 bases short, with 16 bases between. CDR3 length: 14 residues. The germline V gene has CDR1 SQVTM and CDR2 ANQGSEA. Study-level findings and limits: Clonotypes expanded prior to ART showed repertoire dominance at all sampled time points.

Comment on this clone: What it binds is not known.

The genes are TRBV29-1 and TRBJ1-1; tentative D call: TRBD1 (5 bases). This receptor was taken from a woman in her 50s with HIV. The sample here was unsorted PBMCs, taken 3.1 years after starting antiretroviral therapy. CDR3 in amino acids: CSVDRGSKGTEAFF. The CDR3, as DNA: TGCAGCGTTGATCGGGGCTCCAAGGGTACTGAAGCTTTCTTT.